The 27 T cell receptor beta chains listed next were all sequenced from one sample in a study of blood T cells in healthy people across ages (dated by TCRdb to about 2015). The library was generated by 5' RACE. The second PCR ran for about 7 to 11 cycles and used a J-beta primer mix along with a sample-barcoded 5' primer. Starting from the raw public reads, TCRdb applied fastp trimming at Q25, assembled clones with MiXCR and retained in-frame beta chains. Identical CDR3 proteins give one entry, which carries the most common genes and DNA. Here the sample has around 1,900,000 distinct CDR3 sequences; around 40% occur a single time. The top ten clonotypes cover roughly 24% of the sample. Sequencing was performed on blood. All receptors derive from a human donor in good health.

The chain has TRBV15 and TRBJ1-2, with 9 bases matching TRBD1. Germline V gives CDR1 LNHNV, CDR2 YYDKDF (reference sequence). With V trimmed by 0 bases and J by 2 bases, 10 bases remained unmatched. The CDR3 totals 18 residues. Written as DNA, the CDR3 is TGTGCCACCAGCAGAGACCACGAAATTACAGGGGGCAACTATGGCTACACCTTC. Its translation: CATSRDHEITGGNYGYTF. The full variable domain, completed using reference TRBV15 and TRBJ1-2, is DAMVIQNPRYQVTQFGKPVTLSCSQTLNHNVMYWYQQKSSQAPKLLFHYYDKDFNNEADTPDNFQSRRPNTSFCFLDIRSPGLGDTAMYLCATSRDHEITGGNYGYTFGSGTRLTVV.

This sequence joins TRBV27 and TRBJ2-1; D gene unclear. CDR3 length: 15 residues. V lost 3 bases and J lost 7, with 16 bases in between. Germline assignment: CDR1 MNHEY and CDR2 SMNVEV (reference sequence). The CDR3 nucleotides read TGTGCCAGCAGTTTTGGCAGCTCCAGCCGGAATGAGCAGTTCTTC. Amino acid sequence: CASSFGSSSRNEQFF.

The sample holds one count of this clonotype. Sequence at one end of the junction differs from germline and may be a read error. The chain has TRBV5-1 and TRBJ1-1, with no clear D. This CDR3 comprises 14 residues. Germline V CDR1 and CDR2: SGHRS, YFSETQ. The CDR3: CASSLVPVDTEAFF. The CDR3 bases are TGTGCCAGCAGCTTGGTGCCGGTAGACACTGAAGCTTTCTTT. Using reference TRBV5-1 and TRBJ1-1 for the parts outside the CDR3, the full variable domain is KAGVTQTPRYLIKTRGQQVTLSCSPISGHRSVSWYQQTPGQGLQFLFEYFSETQRNKGNFPGRFSGRQFSNSRSEMNVSTLELGDSALYLCASSLVPVDTEAFFGQGTRLTVV.

For this clonotype: The junction differs from germline at one of its ends, possibly a read error. The chain employs TRBV29-1 and TRBJ2-3, with a possible D match to TRBD1 (5 bases). Germline loops: CDR1 SQVTM, CDR2 ANQGSEA. CDR3 length equals 12 residues. The CDR3 here is CSAHAGLDMQYF. The CDR3 nucleotides are TGCAGCGCCCACGCAGGGTTAGATATGCAGTATTTT.

The chain couples TRBV9 to TRBJ2-4; D may be TRBD2 (7 bases). TRBJ2-7 explains the end of the DNA better; the J call may be wrong. CDR3 length: 16 amino acids. The germline gives CDR1 SGDLS, CDR2 YYNGEE. The CDR3 DNA sequence: TGTGCCAGCAGCCCAAGGGGGGGGGAAAGGACCTACGAGCAGTACTTC. Translated, it gives CASSPRGGERTYEQYF.

V and J are TRBV15 and TRBJ2-5; unclear D gene. This CDR3 region has 14 residues. Germline CDR1 is LNHNV and CDR2 is YYDKDF (reference sequence). The ends were cut back, 0 bases at V and 2 bases at J, with 7 bases in the middle. The CDR3 loop reads CATSRELRQETQYF. DNA of the CDR3: TGTGCCACCAGCAGAGAGTTGCGTCAAGAGACCCAGTACTTC.

The rearrangement joins TRBV20-1 to TRBJ2-5; tentatively, D is TRBD2 (7 bases). The germline V gene has CDR1 DFQATT and CDR2 SNEGSKA (reference sequence). CDR3 length: 15 residues. Trimming removed 5 bases from V and 4 bases from J, with 20 bases in between. CDR3 region: CSAQVGGRMLETQYF. The CDR3 DNA follows: TGCAGTGCTCAAGTCGGGGGGCGGATGTTAGAGACCCAGTACTTC.

This clonotype was seen more than once but under ten times. This sequence joins TRBV4-2 and TRBJ1-5; D uncertain. Germline-derived CDR1 and CDR2 are LGHNA and YNFKEQ. V was clipped by 0 bases and J by 0 bases, with 6 bases between them. The CDR3 sequence is 15 residues long. For the CDR3, the DNA is TGTGCCAGCAGCCAAGAGGAAGGTAGCAATCAGCCCCAGCATTTT. It is translated as CASSQEEGSNQPQHF.

V usage is TRBV20-1 and J usage is TRBJ1-2; TRBD1 is a possible D gene (5 bases). The CDR3 loop spans 14 amino acids. CDR1 and CDR2 (germline): DFQATT, SNEGSKA (reference sequence). The V end lost 3 bases, the J end lost 7 bases, and 18 bases lay between the germline ends. The CDR3 spells CSASGTGLTFGYTF. The CDR3 DNA is TGCAGTGCTAGCGGTACAGGTCTCACCTTTGGCTACACCTTC.

This clonotype has only a few counts. The chain has TRBV6-5 and TRBJ1-2; 12 bases are shared with TRBD1. The V gene's germline CDR1 is MNHEY and CDR2 SVGAGI. The ends lost 8 bases at V and 6 bases at J; junction bases unmatched: 7. CDR3 length: 14 amino acids. The CDR3 here is CASLGTGGDHGYTF. The CDR3, as DNA: TGTGCCAGCTTAGGGACAGGGGGCGACCATGGCTACACCTTC.

The V gene is TRBV4-3, the J gene TRBJ1-2; 10 positions match TRBD1. The CDR3 spans 15 residues. The germline CDR1 and CDR2 sequences are LGHNA and YSLEER. Trimming cost V 5 bases and J 6 bases; bases outside gene matches: 9. The CDR3 spells CASSFQRDRGDGYTF. The CDR3 DNA is TGCGCCAGCAGCTTCCAGCGGGACAGGGGAGATGGCTACACCTTC.

CDR3 sequence reads: CASSLQARNNSPLHF. Here the CDR3 DNA reads TGTGCCAGCAGCTTACAGGCGAGAAATAATTCACCCCTCCACTTT. The rearrangement uses TRBV7-8 and TRBJ1-6; no firm D call. The CDR3 is made up of 15 amino acids. The V end was cut by 2 bases, the J end by 5 bases, with 10 bases between. Germline V gene data show CDR1 as SGHVS and CDR2 as FQNEAQ.

This clonotype has just a few counts. The chain has TRBV7-2 and TRBJ2-7, with a possible D match to TRBD2 (5 bases). Looked up from germline, CDR1 is SGHTA and CDR2 is FQGNSA. The CDR3 runs 17 residues. The V end was cut by 0 bases, the J end by 6 bases, with 21 bases between. The CDR3 DNA reads as TGTGCCAGCAGCTTAGCCGGTTCGAGGGCAGGTTCGGGCGAGCAGTACTTC. This encodes CASSLAGSRAGSGEQYF.

This clonotype turned up a few times. This chain links TRBV20-1 with TRBJ2-1; no definite D call. The end of the DNA is better explained by TRBJ2-7, so the J call may be wrong. This CDR3 region has 13 residues. The germline gives CDR1 DFQATT, CDR2 SNEGSKA (reference sequence). As DNA, the CDR3 is TGCAGTGTAAAAGTGTTCTCCTACAATGAGCAGTACTTC. Protein: CSVKVFSYNEQYF.

This sequence joins TRBV29-1 and TRBJ1-1, with a possible D match to TRBD1 (5 bases). The CDR3 is made up of 13 amino acids. CDR1 and CDR2 from the germline V gene are SQVTM and ANQGSEA. V was cut by 7 bases and J by 4 bases, with 16 bases left in between. The CDR3 DNA reads TGCAGCGCTGGAGGCTCGAGGGGCACTGAAGCTTTCTTT. Translated, it gives CSAGGSRGTEAFF. Based on the CDR3 plus reference TRBV29-1 and TRBJ1-1, the full variable domain is SAVISQKPSRDICQRGTSLTIQCQVDSQVTMMFWYRQQPGQSLTLIATANQGSEATYESGFVIDKFPISRPNLTFSTLTVSNMSPEDSSIYLCSAGGSRGTEAFFGQGTRLTVV.

This chain links TRBV29-1 with TRBJ2-1; 8 positions agree with TRBD2. J lost 4 bases, V lost 6 bases, and 11 bases had no gene match. The CDR3 sequence is 15 residues long. CDR1 is SQVTM and CDR2 is ANQGSEA in the germline V gene. In DNA form, the CDR3 reads TGCAGCGTCGCCCCAAGACGGGGGGGGTACAATGAGCAGTTCTTC. It is translated as CSVAPRRGGYNEQFF.

The V gene is TRBV12-3 or TRBV12-4, the J gene TRBJ2-1, with 7 bases matching TRBD2. The CDR3 has 13 amino acids. Unmatched junction bases numbered 9, after V lost 10 bases and J lost 6 bases. In nucleotides, the CDR3 is TGTGCCATCATCGGGGGGACCTCCAATGAGCAGTTCTTC. It encodes CAIIGGTSNEQFF.

The chain is built from TRBV5-1 and TRBJ2-5; a possible D gene is TRBD2 (5 bases). Deletions cut 4 bases from V and 5 bases from J, with 15 bases between. Germline V gene data show CDR1 as SGHRS and CDR2 as YFSETQ. CDR3 length equals 14 residues. The CDR3 DNA reads as TGCGCCAGCAGCCTAGCTCCCACGGGCGAGACCCAGTACTTC. The encoded protein is CASSLAPTGETQYF.

The table lists this clonotype with a few counts. The chain has TRBV4-1 and TRBJ2-7; D possibly uses TRBD1 or TRBD2 (6 bases each). V gave up 4 bases and J gave up 6 bases, with 22 bases separating them. In germline, CDR1 is MGHRA, CDR2 YSYEKL. There are 16 residues in the CDR3. CDR3 protein: CASSPPFLGRGGEQYF. The CDR3 DNA sequence: TGCGCCAGCAGCCCTCCGTTTTTGGGCAGGGGAGGCGAGCAGTACTTC.

The gene calls are TRBV6-2 or TRBV6-3 and TRBJ1-2; D is unclear. Germline loops: CDR1 MNHEY, CDR2 SVGEGT. The CDR3 spans 15 residues. Trimming removed 1 base at V and 0 bases at J, with 9 bases between. The CDR3: CASSYWADSNYGYTF. CDR3 in DNA: TGTGCCAGCAGTTACTGGGCCGATTCTAACTATGGCTACACCTTC.

The V call is TRBV25-1, the J call TRBJ1-2; weak D call: TRBD1 (5 bases). The germline gives CDR1 MGHDK, CDR2 SYGVNS. V was clipped by 6 bases and J by 2 bases, with 13 bases between them. The CDR3 totals 14 residues. This chain's CDR3 is CASRRDGGNYGYTF. The CDR3 nucleotides read TGTGCCAGCAGGAGAGACGGGGGGAACTATGGCTACACCTTC.

V and J are TRBV5-8 and TRBJ2-4; D gene ambiguous. The CDR3 is 13 residues long. Trimming removed 1 base from V and 8 bases from J, with 10 bases in between. Germline V gene sequence: CDR1 SGHTS, CDR2 YDEGEE. The CDR3 sequence: CASSLLNKDIQYF. The CDR3 DNA is TGTGCCAGCAGCTTGTTGAATAAGGACATTCAGTACTTC.

Points on this clonotype: Germline is not matched at one junction end, which may reflect a read error. V and J are TRBV12-3 or TRBV12-4 and TRBJ1-4, with a weak D call TRBD1 (5 bases). This CDR3 comprises 14 residues. The CDR3 nucleotides are TGTGCCAGCAGCCCGGGGGGAGTACACGAAAAACGGTTTTTT. It yields the protein CASSPGGVHEKRFF.

This clonotype was counted between two and nine times. The genes are TRBV20-1 and TRBJ1-2; 9 nucleotides match TRBD1. This CDR3 is 15 amino acids long. The germline V gene has CDR1 DFQATT and CDR2 SNEGSKA (reference sequence). The ends lost 2 bases at V and 4 bases at J; junction bases unmatched: 8. CDR3 protein: CSARLGRTGVYGYTF. CDR3 nucleotide sequence: TGCAGTGCTAGATTAGGCCGGACAGGGGTCTATGGCTACACCTTC.

The chain joins TRBV6-2 or TRBV6-3 to TRBJ2-7, with a weak D call TRBD1 (6 bases). V shed 6 bases and J shed 6 bases, with 12 bases lying between them. The germline V gene has CDR1 MNHEY and CDR2 SVGEGT. The CDR3 spans 12 residues. As DNA, the CDR3 is TGTGCCAGCAGGGAAGGGACAAGCGAGCAGTACTTC. Translated: CASREGTSEQYF.

The chain is built from TRBV7-9 and TRBJ2-3; maybe TRBD2 (5 bases). CDR1 and CDR2 (germline): SEHNR, FQNEAQ (reference sequence). The V end lost 4 bases, the J end lost 4 bases, and 12 bases lay between the germline ends. The CDR3 loop spans 14 amino acids. CDR3 nucleotides: TGTGCCAGCAGCTCTCCGGGGTTCGCAGATACGCAGTATTTT. Its protein is CASSSPGFADTQYF.

This clonotype was seen a few times. The rearrangement uses TRBV7-9 and TRBJ1-4; no firm D call. The CDR3 runs to 15 residues. The V end lost 5 bases, the J end lost 8 bases, and 18 bases lay between the germline ends. Germline V gives CDR1 SEHNR, CDR2 FQNEAQ (reference sequence). The CDR3 bases are TGTGCCAGCAGCCACCCGTCGAACCGACGGGAAAAACTGTTTTTT. Its protein product is CASSHPSNRREKLFF.